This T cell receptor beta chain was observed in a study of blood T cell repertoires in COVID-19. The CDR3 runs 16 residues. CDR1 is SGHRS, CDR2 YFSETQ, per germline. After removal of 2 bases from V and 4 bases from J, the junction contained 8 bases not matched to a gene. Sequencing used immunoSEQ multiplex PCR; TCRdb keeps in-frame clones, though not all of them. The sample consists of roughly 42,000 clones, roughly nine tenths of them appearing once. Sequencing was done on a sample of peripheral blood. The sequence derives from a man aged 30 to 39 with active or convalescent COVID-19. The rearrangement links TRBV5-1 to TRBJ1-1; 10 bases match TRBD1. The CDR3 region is CASSLTVTGGFTEAFF. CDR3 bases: TGCGCCAGCAGCTTAACCGTGACAGGGGGCTTCACTGAAGCTTTCTTT.